This TCR beta chain was captured in a study of breast tumors, draining lymph nodes, adjacent tissues (dated by TCRdb to about 2016). About the study as a whole: In breast cancer patients, the study compared the TCR beta repertoires of tumor, adjacent nontumor tissue and axillary lymph nodes. The study aimed to assess the relationships and possible T-cell exchange between tumor, surrounding tissue and draining lymph node repertoires in human breast cancer. Broader findings and caveats from the paper: Tumor and nontumor tissue repertoires were found to be significantly more similar in luminal-like than in basal-like breast cancer. Tumor T-cell repertoires showed less diversity than lymph node repertoires and more diversity than nontumor tissue repertoires, and tumor T-cell repertoires showed preferential V and J gene usage. The study presented the conclusion that tumor T cells originate in lymph nodes as consistent with a hypothesis, not as something directly demonstrated. The data were judged consistent with most tumor T cells deriving from the lymph node and then expanding within tumor tissue.

As to this clonotype: Its antigen target is currently unknown. The sample holds no much larger clone one base away, and base qualities are not on file.

The germline V gene encodes CDR1 DFQATT and CDR2 SNEGSKA (reference sequence). The germline V and J ends show losses of 1 base and 3 bases respectively, and no gene match explains 0 bases of the junction. From the cysteine through the phenylalanine, the CDR3 covers 13 amino acids. The entry retains the CDR3 DNA only, 39 bases that are in frame from base 1. The axillary draining lymph nodes of breast cancer patients were the source of the lymph node samples. Sequencing was carried out with an Illumina HiSeq 2000. Multiplex PCR amplification was used to build the TCR beta chain libraries. High-throughput sequencing was used to analyze the amplified TCR beta chain products. TCRdb reprocessed the public reads (quality trimming at Q25 with fastp, clone calling with MiXCR) and kept in-frame beta chains. Rows are unified per CDR3 protein, each entry keeping the most common DNA and genes. Counted in this sample were approximately 90,000 distinct CDR3 sequences; approximately 28% of them appeared once. Over 6.5% of the sample is taken by the ten largest.

Recombination connected TRBV20-1 to TRBJ2-7; a stretch of 10 junction bases matches TRBD2. Sequenced: axillary lymph node tissue. This clonotype originated in a female donor with breast cancer. Some clones in this sample may be carry-over from other donors' samples. CDR3 reads: CSARGLAGYEQYF. The DNA sequence follows: TGCAGTGCTAGAGGACTAGCGGGCTACGAGCAGTACTTC.